Included here is one T cell receptor beta chain sequence, with context. Its antigen is not identified. V lost 5 bases, J lost 3 bases, and 10 bases lay in between. CDR3 length: 14 amino acids. CDR1 MNHEY and CDR2 SVGAGI come from the germline V gene. The source of the sample is a study of metastatic and nonmetastatic thyroid tumors. Looking at the study overall: Malignant thyroid and benign thyroid patients provided blood and tumor or nodule tissue whose repertoires were compared.

Study outcomes and limitations: In blood and tumor, TCR beta diversity was reportedly significantly higher in malignant thyroid tumors than in benign nodules.

TCRdb re-called the PCR reads via MiXCR. The sample shows about 16,000 clones, approximately 30% of them seen only once. Thyroid surgery was performed in patients who had received no treatment beforehand. Sequenced material: blood. The clonotype comes from a female donor with papillary thyroid cancer or a benign thyroid nodule (not recorded which). Some clones in this sample may be carry-over from other donors' samples. This chain uses TRBV6-5 with TRBJ2-2, with D possibly matching TRBD1 (6 bases). CDR3 region: CASSLQGDTGELFF. CDR3 nucleotide sequence: TGTGCCAGCAGTCTACAGGGAGACACCGGGGAGCTGTTTTTT.